This T cell receptor beta chain appears in the sequencing data of a study of T cells in women clearing cervical HPV infection. TCR beta CDR3 amplified by multiplex PCR from approximately 1,200 ng genomic DNA. This table comes from immunoSEQ multiplex PCR, and its TCRdb copy is limited to in-frame clones, with some not included. The listing contains 35,000 to 45,000 clones. In regard to this clone: The read gets to within 3 residues of the CDR3 end, and the germline J gene fills in the rest.

This CDR3 region has 17 residues. Germline V gene data show CDR1 as MDHEN and CDR2 as SYDVKM. The J segment lost 1 base and the V segment lost 10 bases, leaving 7 bases of the junction unmatched. This sequence originates from a woman between 18 and 75 years old with a cervical HPV16 infection that either progressed to CIN3+ or cleared (not recorded which). The sequenced sample consisted of blood buffy coat. This sequence joins TRBV28 and TRBJ2-2, with TRBD2 matching over 15 bases. CDR3 in amino acids: CAILPGLAGGNTGELFF. The covered CDR3 bases are TGTGCCATCCTTCCGGGACTAGCGGGAGGGAACACCGGGGAG.